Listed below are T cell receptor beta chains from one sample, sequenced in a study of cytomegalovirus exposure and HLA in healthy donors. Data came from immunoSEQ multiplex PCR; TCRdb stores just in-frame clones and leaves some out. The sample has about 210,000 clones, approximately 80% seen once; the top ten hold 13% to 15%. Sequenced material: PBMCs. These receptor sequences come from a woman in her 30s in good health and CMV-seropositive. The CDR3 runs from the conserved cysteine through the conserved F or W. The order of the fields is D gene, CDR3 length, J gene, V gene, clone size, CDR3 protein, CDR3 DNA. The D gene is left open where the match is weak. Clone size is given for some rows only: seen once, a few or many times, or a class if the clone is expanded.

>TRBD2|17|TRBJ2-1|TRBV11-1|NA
CASTKALAGGPINEQFF
TGTGCCAGCACCAAAGCCCTAGCGGGGGGGCCCATCAATGAGCAGTTCTTC
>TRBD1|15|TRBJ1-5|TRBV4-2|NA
CASSAGTGGRQPQHF
TGTGCCAGCAGCGCCGGGACAGGGGGTAGACAGCCCCAGCATTTT
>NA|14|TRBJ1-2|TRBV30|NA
CAWEPTGWGDGYTF
TGTGCCTGGGAACCTACAGGGTGGGGAGATGGCTACACCTTC
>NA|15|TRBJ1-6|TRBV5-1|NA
CASSPTTGDNSPLHF
TGCGCCAGCAGCCCTACGACGGGGGATAATTCACCCCTCCACTTT
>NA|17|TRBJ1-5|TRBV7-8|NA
CASSFGTFRSSNQPQHF
TGTGCCAGCAGCTTTGGGACTTTCCGAAGTAGCAATCAGCCCCAGCATTTT
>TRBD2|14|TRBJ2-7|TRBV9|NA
CASSVGGSSYEQYF
TGTGCCAGCAGCGTAGGCGGGAGCTCCTACGAGCAGTACTTC
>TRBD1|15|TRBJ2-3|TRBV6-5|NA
CASSSRQGADDTQYF
TGTGCCAGCAGTTCCAGACAGGGGGCTGATGATACGCAGTATTTT
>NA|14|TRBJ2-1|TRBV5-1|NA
CASSLEGAGNEQFF
TGCGCCAGCAGCTTGGAAGGGGCGGGGAATGAGCAGTTCTTC
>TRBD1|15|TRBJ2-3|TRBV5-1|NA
CASSQLTGGRDTQYF
TGCGCCAGCAGCCAATTGACAGGGGGGCGAGATACGCAGTATTTT
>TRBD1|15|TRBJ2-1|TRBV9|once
CASSSQRQGRHEQFF
TGTGCCAGCAGCTCACAAAGACAGGGTAGGCATGAGCAGTTCTTC
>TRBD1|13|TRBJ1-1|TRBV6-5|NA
CASRRQGMTEAFF
TGTGCCAGCAGGAGACAGGGAATGACTGAAGCTTTCTTT
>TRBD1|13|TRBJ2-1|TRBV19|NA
CASSSNRGHEQFF
TGTGCCAGTAGTAGTAACAGGGGGCATGAGCAGTTCTTC
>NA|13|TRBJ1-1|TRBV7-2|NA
CASNQDRNTEAFF
TGTGCCAGCAACCAGGACAGGAACACTGAAGCTTTCTTT
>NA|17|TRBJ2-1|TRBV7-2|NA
CASSPYLMDSFYNEQFF
TGTGCCAGCAGCCCGTACCTAATGGACAGTTTCTACAATGAGCAGTTCTTC
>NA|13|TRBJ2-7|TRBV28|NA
CASSLDSDSEQYF
TGTGCCAGCAGTTTAGACAGTGACTCCGAGCAGTACTTC
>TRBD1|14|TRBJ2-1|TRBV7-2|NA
CASTEDRRRNEQFF
TGTGCCAGCACCGAGGACAGGCGTAGGAATGAGCAGTTCTTC
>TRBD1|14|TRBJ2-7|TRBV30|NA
CAWSDRGPSYEQYF
TGTGCCTGGAGTGACAGGGGGCCTTCCTACGAGCAGTACTTC
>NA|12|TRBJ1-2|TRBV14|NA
CASSLGGYGYTF
TGTGCCAGCAGCCTGGGAGGGTATGGCTACACCTTC
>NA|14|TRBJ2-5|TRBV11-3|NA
CASSLVSGVETQYF
TGTGCCAGCAGCTTAGTTTCAGGGGTGGAGACCCAGTACTTC
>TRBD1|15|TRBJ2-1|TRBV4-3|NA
CASSQTGTGGVEQFF
TGCGCCAGCAGCCAAACCGGGACAGGGGGCGTTGAGCAGTTCTTC
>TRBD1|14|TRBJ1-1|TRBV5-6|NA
CASRRTGGGAEAFF
TGTGCCAGCAGGAGAACAGGGGGCGGGGCTGAAGCTTTCTTT
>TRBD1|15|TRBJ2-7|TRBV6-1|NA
CASRTSFGQVYEQYF
TGTGCCAGCAGGACCTCCTTTGGACAGGTCTACGAGCAGTACTTC
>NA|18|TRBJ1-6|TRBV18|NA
CASSPEWVGSSYNSPLHF
TGTGCCAGCTCACCAGAGTGGGTAGGGAGCTCCTATAATTCACCCCTCCACTTT
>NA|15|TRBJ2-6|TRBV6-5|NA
CASSYMSSGANVLTF
TGTGCCAGCAGTTACATGAGCTCTGGGGCCAACGTCCTGACTTTC
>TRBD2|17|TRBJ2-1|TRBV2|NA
CASSRRTSGGQDNEQFF
TGTGCCAGCAGTAGAAGGACTAGCGGGGGACAGGACAATGAGCAGTTCTTC
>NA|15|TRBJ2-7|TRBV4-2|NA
CASSQDRGGGYEQYF
TGTGCCAGCAGCCAAGATCGGGGAGGGGGGTACGAGCAGTACTTC
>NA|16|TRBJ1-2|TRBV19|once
CASSIFRPELFYGYTF
TGTGCCAGTAGTATCTTTCGGCCAGAACTATTTTATGGCTACACCTTC
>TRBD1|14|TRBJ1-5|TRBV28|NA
CASSRTGDNQPQHF
TGTGCCAGCAGTCGGACAGGGGACAATCAGCCCCAGCATTTT
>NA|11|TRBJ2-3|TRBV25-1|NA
CASSLTDTQYF
TGTGCCAGCAGCCTCACAGATACGCAGTATTTT
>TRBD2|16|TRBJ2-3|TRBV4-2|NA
CASSPSDGGDTDTQYF
TGTGCCAGCAGCCCCTCAGACGGGGGGGACACAGATACGCAGTATTTT
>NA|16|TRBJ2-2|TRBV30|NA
CAWSFTRTFNTGELFF
TGTGCCTGGAGTTTTACGAGGACTTTCAACACCGGGGAGCTGTTTTTT
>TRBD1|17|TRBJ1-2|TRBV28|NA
CASSSPMFGTGLYGYTF
TGTGCCAGCAGTTCCCCCATGTTTGGGACAGGCCTCTATGGCTACACCTTC
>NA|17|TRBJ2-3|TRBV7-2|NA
CASSFRLFGTSTDTQYF
TGTGCCAGCAGTTTCCGACTTTTCGGAACTAGCACAGATACGCAGTATTTT
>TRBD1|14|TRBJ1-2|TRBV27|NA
CASGYPRTGDSYTF
TGTGCCAGCGGATACCCAAGGACAGGGGACAGCTACACCTTC
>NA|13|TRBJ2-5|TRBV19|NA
CASTKGVGETQYF
TGTGCCAGTACTAAGGGAGTGGGGGAGACCCAGTACTTC
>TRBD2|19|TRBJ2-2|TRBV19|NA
CASSIPPGTSGANTGELFF
TGTGCCAGTAGTATTCCCCCCGGGACTAGCGGGGCGAACACCGGGGAGCTGTTTTTT
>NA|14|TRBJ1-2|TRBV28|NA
CASTQGATNYGYTF
TGTGCCAGCACACAGGGTGCCACTAACTATGGCTACACCTTC
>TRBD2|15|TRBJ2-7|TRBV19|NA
CASSVGTSGSYEQYF
TGTGCCAGTAGTGTCGGGACTAGCGGCTCCTACGAGCAGTACTTC
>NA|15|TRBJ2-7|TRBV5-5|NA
CASSLGSGVISEQYF
TGTGCCAGCAGCTTGGGTTCAGGGGTTATAAGCGAGCAGTACTTC
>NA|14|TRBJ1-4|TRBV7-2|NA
CASSLFRVGEKLFF
TGTGCCAGCAGCTTATTCAGGGTTGGCGAAAAACTGTTTTTT